Presented here are 12 T cell receptor beta chains from one specimen sequenced in a study of cytomegalovirus exposure and HLA in healthy donors. PCR was performed using 60 Vbeta and 13 Jbeta primers. Using immunoSEQ multiplex PCR, the repertoire was profiled, and TCRdb retains in-frame clones only, with some absent. The sample lists under 150,000 clones; 70% to 85% were seen once. The sequenced material came from PBMCs. The receptors were gathered from a boy aged 2 to 9 in good health and CMV-seronegative.

The rearrangement uses TRBV5-1 and TRBJ1-2; possibly TRBD1 for D (5 bases). Germline V gene lookup returns CDR1 SGHRS and CDR2 YFSETQ. Trimming left V 0 bases short and J 5 bases short, with 17 bases between. The CDR3 covers 16 residues. DNA for the CDR3: TGCGCCAGCAGCTTGGCCGGAGGGGATGGGATATATGGCTACACCTTC. Its translation: CASSLAGGDGIYGYTF.

The chain carries TRBV19 and TRBJ2-1; 9 bases align to TRBD1. The CDR3 is 15 amino acids. V was pared by 7 bases and J by 4 bases, with 8 bases of the junction left unmatched. Germline V gene lookup returns CDR1 LNHDA and CDR2 SQIVND (reference sequence). The CDR3 nucleotides are TGTGCCAGTAACATGATAGGACAGGGGTACAATGAGCAGTTCTTC. Protein sequence: CASNMIGQGYNEQFF.

This chain connects TRBV27 to TRBJ1-5, with no clear D. The CDR3 has 15 amino acids. CDR1 and CDR2 from the germline V gene are MNHEY and SMNVEV (reference sequence). Trimming shortened V by 2 bases and J by 6 bases, and 14 bases separated the two germline ends. The DNA for the CDR3 is TGTGCCAGCAGTTTACGAGGTTTTGGTACTCAGCCCCAGCATTTT. Translation gives CASSLRGFGTQPQHF.

V and J are TRBV19 and TRBJ1-5; D is possibly TRBD1 (5 bases). CDR3 size: 15 residues. The germline V gene encodes CDR1 LNHDA and CDR2 SQIVND (reference sequence). V lost 7 bases to trimming and J lost 0 bases, with 13 bases between them. CDR3 coding DNA: TGTGCCAGTATTTCGCTACAGGTTAGCAATCAGCCCCAGCATTTT. Its translation: CASISLQVSNQPQHF.

The chain carries TRBV5-4 and TRBJ2-7; 15 positions match TRBD2. Losses at the gene ends were 4 bases for V and 4 bases for J; bases not matched to a gene: 9. Germline V CDR1 and CDR2: SGHNT, YYREEE (reference sequence). The CDR3 has 17 residues. CDR3: CASSLGLAGGVRYEQYV. The CDR3 DNA sequence: TGTGCCAGCAGCCTGGGACTAGCGGGAGGAGTACGGTACGAGCAGTACGTC.

The chain has TRBV4-3 and TRBJ2-6; TRBD1 is a possible D gene (5 bases). Per germline, CDR1 LGHNA and CDR2 YSLEER. This CDR3 has 16 amino acids. Trimming left V 2 bases short and J 0 bases short, with 8 bases between. CDR3 amino acids: CASSQPGFSGANVLTF. CDR3 sequence (DNA): TGCGCCAGCAGCCAACCAGGGTTCTCTGGGGCCAACGTCCTGACTTTC.

The V and J genes are TRBV9 and TRBJ2-3, with a possible D match to TRBD1 (6 bases). The CDR3 contains 17 residues. Germline CDR1 SGDLS, CDR2 YYNGEE. The V and J ends lost 3 bases and 6 bases respectively, with 23 bases between them. The CDR3 is CASSARGQTVFRDTQYF. Written as DNA, the CDR3 is TGTGCCAGCAGCGCCAGAGGACAGACTGTCTTCAGGGATACGCAGTATTTT.

The chain couples TRBV6-4 to TRBJ2-1, with a tentative D call TRBD2 (5 bases). This CDR3 has 14 amino acids. Germline assignment: CDR1 MRHNA and CDR2 SNTAGT. Trimming shortened V by 5 bases and J by 4 bases, and 12 bases separated the two germline ends. Written as DNA, the CDR3 is TGTGCCAGCAGTCCGTCCGGGGATTACAATGAGCAGTTCTTC. Translating it yields CASSPSGDYNEQFF.

V is TRBV7-9 and J is TRBJ1-5; D is undetermined. Deletions cut 1 base from V and 5 bases from J, with 12 bases between. CDR1 and CDR2 from the germline V gene are SEHNR and FQNEAQ (reference sequence). This CDR3 spans 15 amino acids. In DNA, the CDR3 is TGTGCCAGCAGCTTAGTCGGACCCGGGGATCAGCCCCAGCATTTT. Protein: CASSLVGPGDQPQHF.

The CDR3 coding sequence is TGCAGCGCGAGAGGGTGGGGCGAGCAGTACTTC. This translates into CSARGWGEQYF. The genes are TRBV29-1 and TRBJ2-7, with D possibly being TRBD2 (5 bases). Trimming stripped 7 bases from V and 6 bases from J, with 13 bases between. The CDR3 is 11 amino acids. Germline V CDR1 and CDR2: SQVTM, ANQGSEA.

The chain has TRBV7-2 and TRBJ2-7, with 7 bases matching TRBD2. In germline, CDR1 is SGHTA, CDR2 FQGNSA. V shed 0 bases, J shed 1 base, and the junction held 3 bases outside the gene matches. This CDR3 region has 15 residues. CDR3 sequence reads: CASSLAGGGSYEQYF. As DNA, the CDR3 is TGTGCCAGCAGCTTAGCTGGCGGGGGTTCCTACGAGCAGTACTTC.

This clone was counted only a few times. The V call is TRBV21-1, the J call TRBJ2-7; TRBD1, the D gene given by the table, was not confirmed from the DNA. TRBV21-1 is shown as a pseudogene. The CDR3 covers 13 residues. CDR3 protein: CASSPGTGAEQYV. CDR3 DNA sequence: TGTGCCAGCAGCCCCGGGACAGGGGCCGAGCAGTACGTC.